The rows below give T cell receptor beta chains drawn from one sample of a study of PD-1 blockade in mismatch repair-deficient tumors. Repertoires were generated with immunoSEQ multiplex PCR, while TCRdb's copy carries only in-frame clones and drops some. The sample lists 120,000 or so clones, 85% to 90% occurring once. Sequenced material: peripheral blood, taken 44 weeks after starting pembrolizumab. These receptors originate from an adult with mismatch repair-deficient cancer. Each CDR3 is given without its conserved first and last residue. Clone size, where shown, is once, few, many, or a class for clones that have expanded.

TRBJ1-4 TRBV10-3 . AISPTATNEKLF
TRBJ2-7 TRBV19 . ASAGGSSYEQY
TRBJ2-3 TRBV9 . ASSVGGSDTQY
TRBJ2-3 TRBV30 . AWSSTWGTDTQY
TRBJ1-1 TRBV7-8 . ASSLSGTGAEAF
TRBJ2-7 TRBV7-2 . ASSQGQLLRH
TRBJ2-2 TRBV6-1 . ASSEARGGELF
TRBJ2-7 TRBV11-2 . ASSPSGTGGYEQY
TRBJ1-4 TRBV7-2 . ASRLGIQATNEKLF
TRBJ2-2 TRBV28 . ASRGDSDLDTGELF
TRBJ2-7 TRBV6-1 . ASSEAGGPKNEQY
TRBJ1-1 TRBV27 . ASSAKQMNTEAF
TRBJ2-7 TRBV9 . ASSVSSRAYEQY
TRBJ2-5 TRBV15 . ATSRVLEETQY
TRBJ2-5 TRBV11-2 . ASSLEGSKETQY
TRBJ1-1 TRBV19 . ASSPRSGVNTEAF
TRBJ1-2 TRBV2 . ASSGGTGDYGYT
TRBJ1-1 TRBV7-3 . ASSPGHELTEAF
TRBJ2-1 TRBV10-3 . AIGAGGPKNEQF
TRBJ1-4 TRBV11-3 once ASSSYGEMEKLF
TRBJ2-5 TRBV5-1 . ASSLGGSSGRKETQY
TRBJ2-3 TRBV11-3 . ASKRADTQY
TRBJ2-7 TRBV6-5 . ASSFTAGTYEQY
TRBJ2-7 TRBV4-1 . ASSQVPGQDRLFYEQY
TRBJ2-3 TRBV25-1 . ASSERDHGPDTQY
TRBJ2-4 TRBV13 . ASSKLAGGHIQY
TRBJ1-2 TRBV7-9 few ASSSSSDSRGYT
TRBJ1-1 TRBV7-9 . ASLTAGSEAF
TRBJ2-3 TRBV5-4 . ASSLESLPGDTQY
TRBJ1-1 TRBV19 . ASISSIVAEAF
TRBJ2-7 TRBV29-1 . SVLDRVRHEQY
TRBJ1-3 TRBV7-2 . ASSKDRGNTIY
TRBJ2-1 TRBV6-4 . ASSDSLENNEQF
TRBJ2-1 TRBV28 . ASSFSSATYNEQF